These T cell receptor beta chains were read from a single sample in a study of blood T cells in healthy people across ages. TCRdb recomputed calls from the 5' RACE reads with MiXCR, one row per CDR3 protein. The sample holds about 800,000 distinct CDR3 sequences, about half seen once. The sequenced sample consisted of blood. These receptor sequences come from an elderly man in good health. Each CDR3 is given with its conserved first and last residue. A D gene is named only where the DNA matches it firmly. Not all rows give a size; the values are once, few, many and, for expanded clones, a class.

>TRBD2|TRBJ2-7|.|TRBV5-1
TGCGCCAGCAGCTGGGGAGGGGACTACGAGCAGTACTTC
CASSWGGDYEQYF
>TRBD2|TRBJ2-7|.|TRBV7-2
TGTGCCAGCAGCTTAAATCCGGGACTAGGGGACGAGCAGTACTTC
CASSLNPGLGDEQYF
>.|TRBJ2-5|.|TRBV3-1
TGTGCCAGCAGCCAACGGCGGGCCCAGTACTTC
CASSQRRAQYF
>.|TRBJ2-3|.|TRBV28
TGTGCCAGCAGTCCCAGACGGGGCCTCAGCACAGATACGCAGTATTTT
CASSPRRGLSTDTQYF
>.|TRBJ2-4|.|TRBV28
TGTGCCAGCAGATCTCGACTAGACTCAGCCAAAAACATTCAGTACTTC
CASRSRLDSAKNIQYF
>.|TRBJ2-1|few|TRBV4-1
TGCGCCAGCAGCCAAGATGGTAGTAGCGTTAGCTCCTACAATGAGCAGTTCTTC
CASSQDGSSVSSYNEQFF
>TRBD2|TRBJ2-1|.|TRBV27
TGTGCCAGCAGTTTAATTCTAGCGGGAAGTAATGAGCAGTTCTTC
CASSLILAGSNEQFF
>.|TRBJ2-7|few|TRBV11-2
TGTGCCAGCAGGTCTCCCGGGACCTCCTACAATGAGCAGTACTTC
CASRSPGTSYNEQYF
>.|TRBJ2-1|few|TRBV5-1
TGCGCCAGCAGCTTGCGTATCGGGGAAGCAAATGAGCAGTTCTTC
CASSLRIGEANEQFF
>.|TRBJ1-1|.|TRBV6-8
TGTGCCAGCAAAAAAAGGTTAACTGAAGCTTTCTTT
CASKKRLTEAFF
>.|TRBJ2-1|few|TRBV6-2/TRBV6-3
TGTGCCAGCCGTACTGGCGGGACCGTTTTTGAGCAGTTCTTC
CASRTGGTVFEQFF
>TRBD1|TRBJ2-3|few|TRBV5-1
TGCGCCAGCAGCTTACAGGGGGAGGTAACAGATACGCAGTATTTT
CASSLQGEVTDTQYF
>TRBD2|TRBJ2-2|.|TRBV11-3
TGTGCCAGCAGCCGAGTAGTGGCTAGCGGGATAACCGGGGAGCTGTTTTTT
CASSRVVASGITGELFF
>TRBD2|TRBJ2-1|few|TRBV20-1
TGCAGTGCTAGAGATTCTTCGGGACTAGCGGGCCACAATGAGCAGTTCTTC
CSARDSSGLAGHNEQFF
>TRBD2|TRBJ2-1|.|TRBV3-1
TGTGCCAGCAGCCAAGCGGGACTAGCGGTCTACAATGAGCAGTTCTTC
CASSQAGLAVYNEQFF
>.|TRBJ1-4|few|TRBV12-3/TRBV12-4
TGTGCCAGCAGTCCAAGCGCGGGACGTTATAATGAAAAACTGTTTTTT
CASSPSAGRYNEKLFF
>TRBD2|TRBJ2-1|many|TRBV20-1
TGCAGTGCTAGAACACAAGCGGGAGGGAAGTTCTTC
CSARTQAGGKFF
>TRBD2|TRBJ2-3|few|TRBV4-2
TGTGCCAGCAGCCCTCGGACTAGCGGGAGTATAAGGACAGATACGCAGTATTTT
CASSPRTSGSIRTDTQYF
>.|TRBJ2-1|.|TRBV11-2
TGTGCCAGCAGCTTAGTTTTCCAACTCTCACCCGAGTTCTTC
CASSLVFQLSPEFF
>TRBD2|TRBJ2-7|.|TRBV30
TGTGCCGGGAGTTTGGCGGGAGAAGGGCAGTACTTC
CAGSLAGEGQYF
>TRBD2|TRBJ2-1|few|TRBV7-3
TGTGCCAGCACCACCGGGACTAGCGGGAGCAATGAGCAGTTCTTC
CASTTGTSGSNEQFF
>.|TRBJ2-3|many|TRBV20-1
TGCAGTGCTAGAGATGGGCAGGCTAGCACAGATACGCAGTATTTT
CSARDGQASTDTQYF
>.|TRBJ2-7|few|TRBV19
TGTGCCAGTAGTATAACGGGAACCTACGAGCAGTACTTC
CASSITGTYEQYF
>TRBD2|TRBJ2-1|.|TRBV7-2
TGTGCCAGCAGCTCCGCGACTAGCGGGAGTTCATGGTCGGATGAGCAGTTCTTC
CASSSATSGSSWSDEQFF
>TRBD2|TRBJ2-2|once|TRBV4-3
TGCGCCAGCAGCCAGCAGTGGCTGTCTAGCGGCGGGGAGCTGTTTTTT
CASSQQWLSSGGELFF
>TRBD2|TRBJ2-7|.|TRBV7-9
TGTGCCAGCAGCTTAGGCGCGGGAGGGCCTGGGGAGCAGTACTTC
CASSLGAGGPGEQYF
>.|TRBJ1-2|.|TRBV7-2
TGTGCCAGCAGCCCCGACACCTCCGGGGGTTACACCTTC
CASSPDTSGGYTF
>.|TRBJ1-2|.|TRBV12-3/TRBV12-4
TGTGCCAGCAGTTTAGCGACAGTGACTAACTATGGCTACACCTTC
CASSLATVTNYGYTF
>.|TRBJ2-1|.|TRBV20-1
TGCAGTGCTACCGACATGTCGAATGAGCAGTTCTTC
CSATDMSNEQFF
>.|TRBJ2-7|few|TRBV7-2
TGTGCCAGCTCGGACATCTACTCCTACGAGCAGTACTTC
CASSDIYSYEQYF
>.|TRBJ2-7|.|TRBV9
TGTGCCAGCAGCGTTGGACTCTCGAACCCCGGGGGTTACGAGCAGTACTTC
CASSVGLSNPGGYEQYF
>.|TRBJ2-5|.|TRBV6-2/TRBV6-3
TGTGCCAGCAGTGGGACTCCTGGGGAGACCCAGTACTTC
CASSGTPGETQYF
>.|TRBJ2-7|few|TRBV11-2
TGTGCCAGCAGCTTAGATCCAGGGATCGAGCAGTACTTC
CASSLDPGIEQYF
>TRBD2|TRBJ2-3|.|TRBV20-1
TGCAGTGCTAGAACGGCGCGGGAGGGCCTCGCAGATACGCAGTATTTT
CSARTAREGLADTQYF
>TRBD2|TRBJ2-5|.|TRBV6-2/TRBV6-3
TGTGCCAGCAACCAGGGACTAGCGGGAGGGTTGGATGAGCAGTACTTC
CASNQGLAGGLDEQYF
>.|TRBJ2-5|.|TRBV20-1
TGCAGTGCTAGAACGGACGGAGGGCTGGGAGAGACCCAGTACTTC
CSARTDGGLGETQYF
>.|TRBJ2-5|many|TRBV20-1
TGCAGTGCTAGCCCACAAGAGACCCAGTACTTC
CSASPQETQYF
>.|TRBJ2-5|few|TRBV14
TGTGCCAGCAGCCAAGATCATGGAGGGCGCGCCCAGTACTTC
CASSQDHGGRAQYF
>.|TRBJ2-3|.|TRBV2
TGTGCCAGCAGCCGACAGGCTAGGGACACGGATACGCAGTATTTT
CASSRQARDTDTQYF
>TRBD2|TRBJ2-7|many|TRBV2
TGTGCTGTAGCGGGAATCTTCTACGAGCAGTACTTC
CAVAGIFYEQYF
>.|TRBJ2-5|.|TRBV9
TGTGCCAGCAGCGTAGGAGGCTCTGGGGAGACCCAGTACTTC
CASSVGGSGETQYF
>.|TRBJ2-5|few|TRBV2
TGTGCCAGCAACGGACTGGGGACCCAGTACTTC
CASNGLGTQYF
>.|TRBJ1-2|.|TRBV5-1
TGCGCCAGCAGCCTACTTGACGACAGGTCCTATGGCTACACCTTC
CASSLLDDRSYGYTF
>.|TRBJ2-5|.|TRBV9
TGTGCCTGCAGCGTAGCCCTGTTCGCCCAAGAGACCCAGTACTTC
CACSVALFAQETQYF
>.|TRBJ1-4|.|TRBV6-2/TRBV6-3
TGTGCCAGCGAAAAGGGTTTGGCAGATGAAAAACTGTTTTTT
CASEKGLADEKLFF
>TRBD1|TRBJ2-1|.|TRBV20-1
TGCAGTGCTAGAGTGAAGGGGGCGGATAATGAGCAGTTCTTC
CSARVKGADNEQFF
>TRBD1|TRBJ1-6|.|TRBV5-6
TGTGCCAGCAGCTTGGAAGGGATGGGACAGAGGTCTCTGGATTCACCCCTCCACTTT
CASSLEGMGQRSLDSPLHF
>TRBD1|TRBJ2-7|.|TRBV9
TGTGCCAGCAGCCCTCGCACAGGGGGGCGCGACGAGCAGTACTTC
CASSPRTGGRDEQYF
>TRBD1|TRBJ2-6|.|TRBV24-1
TGTGCCACCAGTGATCCCCGACAGGGTGGGGCCAACGTCCTGACTTTC
CATSDPRQGGANVLTF
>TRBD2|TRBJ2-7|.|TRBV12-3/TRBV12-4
TGTGCCAGCAGACTCAGCGGGGACGAGCAGTACTTC
CASRLSGDEQYF
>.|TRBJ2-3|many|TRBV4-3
TGCGCCAGCAGCCAAGAAGAGGGGCGCGACACAGATACGCAGTATTTT
CASSQEEGRDTDTQYF
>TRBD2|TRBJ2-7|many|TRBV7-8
TGTGCCAGCAGCTCTGTTAGCGGGACGACGTACGAGCAGTACTTC
CASSSVSGTTYEQYF
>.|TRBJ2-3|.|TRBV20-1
TGCAGTGCCTACTCGGGGGCCCAAGGTACAGATACGCAGTATTTT
CSAYSGAQGTDTQYF
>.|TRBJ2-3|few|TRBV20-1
TGCAGTGCTAGCTTTTTATCGGGGTACACAGATACGCAGTATTTT
CSASFLSGYTDTQYF
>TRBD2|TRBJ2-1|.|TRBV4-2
TGTGCCAGCAGACGGACAACTAGCGGGGTCTCCTACAATGAGCAGTTCTTC
CASRRTTSGVSYNEQFF
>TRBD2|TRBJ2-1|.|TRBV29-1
TGCAGCGTTGAGACTAGCGGGGGCTACTACAATGAGCAGTTCTTC
CSVETSGGYYNEQFF
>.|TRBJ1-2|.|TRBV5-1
TGCGCCAGCAGCCGCGACAGCGACTATGGCTACACCTTC
CASSRDSDYGYTF
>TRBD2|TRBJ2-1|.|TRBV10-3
TGTGCCATCAGCCCCGGGACTAGTCGTCGCAATGAGCAGTTCTTC
CAISPGTSRRNEQFF
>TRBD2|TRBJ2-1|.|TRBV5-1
TGCGCCAGCAGCTTCTCTAGCGGGGGCCACAATGAGCAGTTCTTC
CASSFSSGGHNEQFF
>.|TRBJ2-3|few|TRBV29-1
TGCAGCGTTGAAGCTCTTAGGAAGGACAGCACAGATACGCAGTATTTT
CSVEALRKDSTDTQYF